This note documents a single TCR beta chain sequence. Germline V lookup: CDR1 MDHEN, CDR2 SYDVKM. Between the trimmed V and J ends, which lost 7 bases and 2 bases, there was a span of 12 bases. The CDR3 contains 13 residues. The data were obtained in a study of T cell changes during pregnancy in multiple sclerosis. Produced via immunoSEQ multiplex PCR; TCRdb's table is partial and in-frame only. Of some 110,000 clones in the sample, 92% were seen once. Sequencing was performed on peripheral blood, taken in the third trimester of pregnancy. The receptor's source is a female donor with multiple sclerosis, enrolled in a pregnancy study. The genes are TRBV28 and TRBJ2-7; D perhaps matches TRBD2 (6 bases). The CDR3 sequence: CASNSRGTYEQYF. CDR3 DNA: TGTGCCAGCAACTCCCGGGGGACCTACGAGCAGTACTTC.